This T cell receptor (beta chain) was identified during a study of blood T cell repertoires in COVID-19. As originally analysed: Researchers report that nucleated cell counts were estimated from reference gene primer amplification. Assay used: immunoSEQ multiplex PCR; TCRdb lists only in-frame clones, some missing. For V, J and clone size, that table is used; D and trimming come from the DNA. The sample shows over 300,000 clones, 87% of them seen only once. V lost 5 bases to trimming and J lost 4 bases; unmatched junction nucleotides: 7. The CDR3 extends over 14 amino acids. Per the germline V gene, CDR1 is SGHTA and CDR2 is FQGNSA.

The sequencing input was PBMCs or T cells enriched from blood (not recorded which). This chain joins TRBV7-2 and TRBJ2-5; 7 nucleotides line up with TRBD1. The sequence came from a young woman who had recovered from COVID-19. The CDR3 is CASSPQTGRETQYF. The CDR3 bases are TGTGCCAGCAGCCCTCAGACAGGGCGAGAGACCCAGTACTTC.